Sequencing of this TCR beta chain was carried out in a study of T cells in Graves' hyperthyroidism and ophthalmopathy. Whole-study results and caveats: Ophthalmopathy was told apart from stable hyperthyroidism by a 13 V-J model. Most thyroid clonotypes with frequency above 0.001 were detected in blood.

When hyperthyroidism was first diagnosed, the blood sample was taken, preceding any ophthalmopathy symptoms. There were TCR beta CDR3 regions amplified from RNA transcripts. A first-round RT-PCR of the TCR CDR3 used the HTBI primer set. One entry per CDR3 protein, called by TCRdb with MiXCR from the multiplex PCR reads. In the table there are around 260,000 distinct CDR3 sequences, around a quarter of which are singletons. This clonotype was picked up a small number of times. No antigen is known for it. V lost 4 bases to trimming and J lost 3 bases; unmatched junction nucleotides: 6. From germline, CDR1 is MNHEY and CDR2 SVGEGT. CDR3 size: 14 residues.

This receptor was identified in a man between 40 and 49 years old with Graves' hyperthyroidism that later progressed to Graves' ophthalmopathy. The rearrangement joins TRBV6-2 or TRBV6-3 to TRBJ2-7; 7 bases align to TRBD1. Sequencing was carried out using blood. The CDR3 region has the DNA TGTGCCAGCAGTTTCGGACAGGCGAGCTACGAGCAGTACTTC. Its translation is CASSFGQASYEQYF.